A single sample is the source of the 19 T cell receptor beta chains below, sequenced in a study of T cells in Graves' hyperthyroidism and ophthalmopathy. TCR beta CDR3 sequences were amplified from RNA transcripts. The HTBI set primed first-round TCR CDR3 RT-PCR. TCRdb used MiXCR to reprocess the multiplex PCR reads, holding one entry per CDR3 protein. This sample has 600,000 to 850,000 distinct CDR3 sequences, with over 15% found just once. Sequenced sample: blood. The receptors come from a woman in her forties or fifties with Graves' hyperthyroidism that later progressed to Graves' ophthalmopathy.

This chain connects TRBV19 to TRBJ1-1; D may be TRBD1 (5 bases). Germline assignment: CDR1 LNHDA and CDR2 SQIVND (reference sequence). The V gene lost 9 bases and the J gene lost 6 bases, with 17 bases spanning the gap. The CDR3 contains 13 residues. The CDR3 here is CASRMGPGAEAFF. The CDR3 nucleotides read TGTGCCAGCCGGATGGGGCCGGGGGCTGAAGCTTTCTTT.

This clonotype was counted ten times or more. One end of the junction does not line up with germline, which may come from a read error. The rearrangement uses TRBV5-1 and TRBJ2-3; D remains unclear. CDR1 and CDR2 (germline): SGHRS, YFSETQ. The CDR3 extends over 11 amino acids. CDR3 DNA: TGTGCCAGCAGCCTAGCAGATACGCAGTATTTT. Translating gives CASSLADTQYF.

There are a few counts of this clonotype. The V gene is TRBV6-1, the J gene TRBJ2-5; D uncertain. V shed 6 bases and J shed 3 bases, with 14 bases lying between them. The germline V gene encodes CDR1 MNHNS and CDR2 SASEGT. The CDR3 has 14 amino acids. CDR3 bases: TGTGCCAGCAGACCGGGCTTGGGGAAAGAGACCCAGTACTTC. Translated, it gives CASRPGLGKETQYF.

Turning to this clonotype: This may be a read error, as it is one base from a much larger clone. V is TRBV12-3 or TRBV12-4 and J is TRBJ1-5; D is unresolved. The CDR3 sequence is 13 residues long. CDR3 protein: CACSFGDPQPQHF. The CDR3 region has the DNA TGTGCCTGCAGTTTTGGTGATCCTCAGCCCCAGCATTTT.

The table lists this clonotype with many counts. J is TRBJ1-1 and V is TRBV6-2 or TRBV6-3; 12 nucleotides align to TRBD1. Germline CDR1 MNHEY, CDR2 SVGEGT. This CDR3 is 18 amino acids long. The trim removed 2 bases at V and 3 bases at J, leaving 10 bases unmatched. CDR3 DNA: TGTGCCAGCAGTTACCCAGGGACAGGGGGCGTGAGAGACACTGAAGCTTTCTTT. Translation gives CASSYPGTGGVRDTEAFF.

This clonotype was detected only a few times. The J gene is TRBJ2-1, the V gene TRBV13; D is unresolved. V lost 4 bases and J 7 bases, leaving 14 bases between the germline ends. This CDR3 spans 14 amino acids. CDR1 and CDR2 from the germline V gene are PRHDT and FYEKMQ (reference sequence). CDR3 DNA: TGTGCCAGCAGCTCCCGCGAGAGGAAGAATGAGCAGTTCTTC. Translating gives CASSSRERKNEQFF.

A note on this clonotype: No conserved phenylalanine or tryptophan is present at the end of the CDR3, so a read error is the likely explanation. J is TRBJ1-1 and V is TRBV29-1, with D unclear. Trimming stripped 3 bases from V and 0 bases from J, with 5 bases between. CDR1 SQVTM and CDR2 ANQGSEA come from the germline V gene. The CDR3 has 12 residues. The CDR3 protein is CSVEGLNTEAFL. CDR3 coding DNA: TGCAGCGTTGAGGGCTTGAACACTGAAGCTTTCCTT.

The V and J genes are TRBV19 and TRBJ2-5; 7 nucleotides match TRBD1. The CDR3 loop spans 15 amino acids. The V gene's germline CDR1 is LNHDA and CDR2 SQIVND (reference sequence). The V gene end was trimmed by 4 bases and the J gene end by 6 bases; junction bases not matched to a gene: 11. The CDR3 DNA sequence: TGTGCCAGTAGTACCCCCCGGAACAGGGGACAGACCCAGTACTTC. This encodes CASSTPRNRGQTQYF.

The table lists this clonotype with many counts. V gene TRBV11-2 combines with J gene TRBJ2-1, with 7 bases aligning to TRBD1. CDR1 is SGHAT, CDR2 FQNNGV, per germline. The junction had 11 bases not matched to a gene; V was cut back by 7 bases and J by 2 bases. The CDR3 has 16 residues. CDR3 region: CASIRETGWAYNEQFF. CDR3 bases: TGTGCCAGCATTAGGGAGACAGGGTGGGCCTACAATGAGCAGTTCTTC.

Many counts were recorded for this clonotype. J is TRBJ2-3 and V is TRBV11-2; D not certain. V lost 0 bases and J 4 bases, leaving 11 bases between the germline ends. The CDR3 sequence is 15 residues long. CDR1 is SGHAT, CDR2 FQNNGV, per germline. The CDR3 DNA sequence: TGTGCCAGCAGCTTAGAGGCGGCGGCAGCAGATACGCAGTATTTT. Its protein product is CASSLEAAAADTQYF.

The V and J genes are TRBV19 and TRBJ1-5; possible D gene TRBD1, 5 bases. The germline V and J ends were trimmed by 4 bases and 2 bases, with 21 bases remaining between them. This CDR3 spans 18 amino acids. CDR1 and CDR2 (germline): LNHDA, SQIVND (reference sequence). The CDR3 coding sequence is TGTGCCAGTAGTACTGTCGCCAGGGACTTGATAGGCAATCAGCCCCAGCATTTT. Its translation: CASSTVARDLIGNQPQHF.

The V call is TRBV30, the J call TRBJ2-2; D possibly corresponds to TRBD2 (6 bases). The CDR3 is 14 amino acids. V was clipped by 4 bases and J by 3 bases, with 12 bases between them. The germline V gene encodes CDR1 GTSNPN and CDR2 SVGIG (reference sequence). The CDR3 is CAWKFGGYTGELFF. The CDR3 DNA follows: TGTGCCTGGAAGTTCGGGGGATACACCGGGGAGCTGTTTTTT.

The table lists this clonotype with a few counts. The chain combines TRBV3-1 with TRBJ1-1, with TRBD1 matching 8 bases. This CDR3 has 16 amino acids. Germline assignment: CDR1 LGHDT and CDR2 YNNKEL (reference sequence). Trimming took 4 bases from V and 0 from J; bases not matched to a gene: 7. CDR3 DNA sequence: TGTGCCAGCAGCCGTATCCCGACAGGGGTGAACACTGAAGCTTTCTTT. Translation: CASSRIPTGVNTEAFF.

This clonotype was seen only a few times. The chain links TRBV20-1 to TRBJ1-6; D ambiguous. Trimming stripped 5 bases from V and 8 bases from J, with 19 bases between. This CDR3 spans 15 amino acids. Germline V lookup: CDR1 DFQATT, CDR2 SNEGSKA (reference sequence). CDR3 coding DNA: TGCAGTGCTTCCCGCTTTGGGAGTTTGGATTCACCCCTCCACTTT. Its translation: CSASRFGSLDSPLHF.

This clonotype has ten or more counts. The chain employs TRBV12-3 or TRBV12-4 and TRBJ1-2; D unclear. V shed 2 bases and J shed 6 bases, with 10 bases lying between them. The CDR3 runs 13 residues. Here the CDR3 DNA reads TGTGCCAGCAGTTTATCACTATCCCATGGCTACACCTTC. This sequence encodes CASSLSLSHGYTF.

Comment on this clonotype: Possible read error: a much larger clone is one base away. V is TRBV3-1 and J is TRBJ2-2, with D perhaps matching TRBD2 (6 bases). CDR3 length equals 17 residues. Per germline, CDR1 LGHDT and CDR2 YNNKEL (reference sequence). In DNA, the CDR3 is TGTGCCAGCAGCCAAGATCTTAGGTTTACGAACACCGGGGGGCTGTTTTTT. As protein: CASSQDLRFTNTGGLFF.

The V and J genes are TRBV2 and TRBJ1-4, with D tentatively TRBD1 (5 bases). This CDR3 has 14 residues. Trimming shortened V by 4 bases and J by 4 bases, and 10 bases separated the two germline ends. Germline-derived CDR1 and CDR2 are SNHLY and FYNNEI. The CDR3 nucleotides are TGTGCCAGCAGTGCGGGACTTAGTAATGAAAAACTGTTTTTT. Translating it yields CASSAGLSNEKLFF.

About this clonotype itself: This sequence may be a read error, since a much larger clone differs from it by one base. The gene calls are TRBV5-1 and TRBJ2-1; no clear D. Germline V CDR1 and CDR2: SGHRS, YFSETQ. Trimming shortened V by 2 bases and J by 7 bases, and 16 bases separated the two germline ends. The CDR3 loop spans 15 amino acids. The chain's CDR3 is CASSFRHGLGNEQFF. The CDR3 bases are TGCGCCAGCAGCTTCAGACATGGGTTGGGGAATGAGCAGTTCTTC.

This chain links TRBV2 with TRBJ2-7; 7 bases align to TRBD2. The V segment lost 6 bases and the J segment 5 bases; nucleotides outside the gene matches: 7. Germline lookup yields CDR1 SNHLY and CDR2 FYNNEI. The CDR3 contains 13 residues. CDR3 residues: CASSSNAGDEQYF. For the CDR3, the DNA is TGTGCCAGCAGCTCCAATGCGGGGGACGAGCAGTACTTC.